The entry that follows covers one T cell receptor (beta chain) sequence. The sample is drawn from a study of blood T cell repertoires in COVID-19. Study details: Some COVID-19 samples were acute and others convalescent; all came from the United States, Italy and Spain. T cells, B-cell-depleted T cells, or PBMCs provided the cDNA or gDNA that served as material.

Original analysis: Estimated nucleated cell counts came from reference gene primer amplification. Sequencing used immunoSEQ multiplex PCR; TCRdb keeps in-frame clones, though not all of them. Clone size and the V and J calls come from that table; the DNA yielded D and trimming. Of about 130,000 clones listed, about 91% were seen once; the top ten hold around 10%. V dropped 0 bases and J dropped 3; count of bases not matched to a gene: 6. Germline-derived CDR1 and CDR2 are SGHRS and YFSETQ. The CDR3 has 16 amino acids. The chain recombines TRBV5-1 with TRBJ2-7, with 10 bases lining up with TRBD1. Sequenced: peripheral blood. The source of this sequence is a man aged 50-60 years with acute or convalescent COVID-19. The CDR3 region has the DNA TGCGCCAGCAGCTTGGGTGGGACAGGGGATCTCTACGAGCAGTACTTC. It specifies CASSLGGTGDLYEQYF.